The clone carrying this T cell receptor beta chain was seen a few times. Its antigen is currently unknown. V shed 3 bases and J 8 bases; nucleotides not matched to a gene: 5. This CDR3 has 13 amino acids. The germline gives CDR1 MNHEY, CDR2 SVGAGI. The donors belonged to the 120-subject validation cohort, separate from the 666-subject first cohort. Sequencing was performed with immunoSEQ multiplex PCR; in TCRdb, only in-frame clones are kept and a portion is missing. Of about 170,000 clones listed, less than 90% are singletons. This sample was taken from a study of cytomegalovirus exposure and HLA in healthy donors. Study-level points and caveats: It was reported that the classifier diagnosed cytomegalovirus status with high specificity and sensitivity in both the original and validation cohorts. TCR sequences were mostly rare, though some public TCRs occurred in many donors. In vitro, three CMV-associated chains proved specific for CMV antigens.

What was sequenced was PBMCs. The receptor's source is a woman aged 25 to 39 in good health and CMV-seronegative. This chain connects TRBV6-5 to TRBJ1-2; 8 bases align to TRBD1. CDR3 in DNA: TGTGCCAGCAGTTATTTCAGGGGGCAAGGCTACACCTTC. Its translation is CASSYFRGQGYTF.